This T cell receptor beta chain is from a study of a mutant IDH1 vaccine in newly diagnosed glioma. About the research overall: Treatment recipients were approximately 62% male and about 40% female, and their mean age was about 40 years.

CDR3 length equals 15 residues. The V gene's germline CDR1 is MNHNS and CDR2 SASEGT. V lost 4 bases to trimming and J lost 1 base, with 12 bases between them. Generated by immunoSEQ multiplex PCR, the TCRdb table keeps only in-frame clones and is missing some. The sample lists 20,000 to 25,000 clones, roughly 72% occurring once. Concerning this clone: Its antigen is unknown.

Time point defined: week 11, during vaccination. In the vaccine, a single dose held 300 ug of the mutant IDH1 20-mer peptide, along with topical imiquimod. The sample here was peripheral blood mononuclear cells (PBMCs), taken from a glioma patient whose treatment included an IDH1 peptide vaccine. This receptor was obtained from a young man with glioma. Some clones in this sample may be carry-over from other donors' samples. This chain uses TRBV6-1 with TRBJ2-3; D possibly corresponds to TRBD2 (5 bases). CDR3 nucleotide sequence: TGTGCCAGCAGTGTCGCGGGTGGGGGCACAGATACGCAGTATTTT. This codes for CASSVAGGGTDTQYF.